The 21 T cell receptor beta chains given below trace back to one sample, sequenced in a study of Graves' ophthalmopathy and Graves' hyperthyroidism. RNA transcripts provided the template for amplifying TCR beta CDR3 regions. The first-round RT-PCR employed HTBI primers together with the Qiagen OneStep RT-PCR kit. A multiplex PCR was then performed as the second round. TCRdb ran MiXCR on the multiplex PCR reads and lists one entry per CDR3 protein. The table has 680,000 or so distinct CDR3 sequences, about a fifth seen once. The material sequenced was peripheral blood. The receptors were sampled from a woman aged 18-29 years with stable Graves' hyperthyroidism. Some clones in this sample may be carry-over from other donors' samples.

V gene TRBV6-5 combines with J gene TRBJ1-2; D is unclear. Trimming shortened V by 3 bases and J by 8 bases, and 10 bases separated the two germline ends. CDR1 and CDR2 (germline): MNHEY, SVGAGI. The length of the CDR3 is 12 residues. In DNA, the CDR3 is TGTGCCAGCAGTTATACGGGTGCCGGCTACACCTTC. It yields the protein CASSYTGAGYTF.

This clonotype was counted many times. The chain has TRBV6-1 and TRBJ2-4; D not certain. The germline gives CDR1 MNHNS, CDR2 SASEGT. The CDR3 spans 14 residues. The V end lost 6 bases, the J end lost 0 bases, and 9 bases lay between the germline ends. The CDR3 nucleotides read TGTGCCAGCAGCCGGGCGTTAGCCAAAAACATTCAGTACTTC. Protein sequence: CASSRALAKNIQYF.

There are many counts of this clonotype. The CDR3 region is CASSLGLGPQHF. CDR3 in DNA: TGTGCCAGCAGTTTAGGCTTGGGGCCCCAGCATTTT. The chain uses TRBV12-3 or TRBV12-4 and TRBJ1-5, with unresolved D. The ends were cut back, 1 base at V and 9 bases at J, with 7 bases in the middle. The CDR3 consists of 12 residues.

This clonotype has only a few counts. This chain connects TRBV10-3 to TRBJ2-7; TRBD1 agrees at 8 bases. The junction had 13 bases not matched to a gene; V was cut back by 4 bases and J by 2 bases. Germline V CDR1 and CDR2: ENHRY, SYGVKD. This CDR3 has 17 residues. CDR3 sequence reads: CAISGDRHGEFTYEQYF. The CDR3 DNA reads TGTGCCATCAGTGGGGACAGGCACGGGGAGTTTACCTACGAGCAGTACTTC.

In this sample, this clonotype turned up many times. The CDR3 nucleotides read TGTGCCAGCAGTTTTGGGGGCTGGGGGACCCAGTACTTC. It codes for CASSFGGWGTQYF. The chain links TRBV28 to TRBJ2-5; tentatively, D is TRBD1 (6 bases). Trimming left V 3 bases short and J 7 bases short, with 12 bases between. CDR1 is MDHEN and CDR2 is SYDVKM in the germline V gene. The CDR3 runs 13 residues.

This clonotype was picked up many times. The chain links TRBV4-1 to TRBJ2-7; a possible D gene is TRBD1 (5 bases). V dropped 3 bases and J dropped 5 bases, with 11 bases sitting between them. CDR1 MGHRA and CDR2 YSYEKL come from the germline V gene. CDR3 length: 13 residues. In nucleotides, the CDR3 is TGCGCCAGCAGCCAGCCAGGGATTAACGAGCAGTACTTC. Its protein product is CASSQPGINEQYF.

The rearrangement uses TRBV30 and TRBJ2-3, with 8 bases matching TRBD1. Per germline, CDR1 GTSNPN and CDR2 SVGIG (reference sequence). Trimming removed 2 bases from V and 1 base from J; junction bases left unmatched: 2. The CDR3 has 14 residues. In DNA, the CDR3 is TGTGCCTGGAGTATGGGACAGGGCACAGATACGCAGTATTTT. This translates into CAWSMGQGTDTQYF.

This clonotype was recorded at least ten times. The germline gene is not matched at one end of the junction; a read error may be the cause. The chain has TRBV5-1 and TRBJ2-2; D is undetermined. The CDR3 has 13 amino acids. CDR1 and CDR2 from the germline V gene are SGHRS and YFSETQ. The chain's CDR3 is CASSIENTGELFF. The CDR3, as DNA: TGTGCCAGTAGTATCGAGAACACCGGGGAGCTGTTTTTT. The whole variable domain, filled in from reference TRBV5-1 and TRBJ2-2, reads KAGVTQTPRYLIKTRGQQVTLSCSPISGHRSVSWYQQTPGQGLQFLFEYFSETQRNKGNFPGRFSGRQFSNSRSEMNVSTLELGDSALYLCASSIENTGELFFGEGSRLTVL.

This clonotype was recorded at least ten times. The genes are TRBV10-3 and TRBJ1-6; D might be TRBD1 (5 bases). The CDR3 is 19 amino acids. V was cut by 10 bases and J by 0 bases, with 25 bases left in between. Germline CDR1 and CDR2: ENHRY and SYGVKD. In DNA form, the CDR3 reads TGTGCCACCACTGGGACCCACTCCTCAGGGAGCTCCTATAATTCACCCCTCCACTTT. Translated: CATTGTHSSGSSYNSPLHF.

This clonotype was found a few times. The gene calls are TRBV9 and TRBJ2-1; 14 nucleotides agree with TRBD2. CDR3 size: 18 residues. The germline gives CDR1 SGDLS, CDR2 YYNGEE. V shed 0 bases, J shed 9 bases, and the junction held 11 bases outside the gene matches. CDR3 loop: CASSVEGTSGRGQGEQFF. In DNA form, the CDR3 reads TGTGCCAGCAGCGTAGAGGGGACTAGCGGGAGAGGGCAGGGTGAGCAGTTCTTC. Supplemented by reference TRBV9 and TRBJ2-1, the full variable domain reads DSGVTQTPKHLITATGQRVTLRCSPRSGDLSVYWYQQSLDQGLQFLIQYYNGEERAKGNILERFSAQQFPDLHSELNLSSLELGDSALYFCASSVEGTSGRGQGEQFFGPGTRLTVL.

In its sample, this clonotype was seen many times. The chain combines TRBV27 with TRBJ2-7, with TRBD2 matching 12 bases. With V trimmed by 5 bases and J by 6 bases, 17 bases remained unmatched. The CDR3 length is 18 residues. Per the germline V gene, CDR1 is MNHEY and CDR2 is SMNVEV (reference sequence). The CDR3 coding sequence is TGTGCCAGCAGTCCGAGGACTAGCGGGGCGGCCTCCAAGAGCGAGCAGTACTTC. Protein: CASSPRTSGAASKSEQYF.

The V call is TRBV28, the J call TRBJ2-6; 7 bases match TRBD2. The ends lost 3 bases at V and 1 base at J; junction bases unmatched: 6. The CDR3 sequence is 17 residues long. Germline-derived CDR1 and CDR2 are MDHEN and SYDVKM. DNA of the CDR3: TGTGCCAGCAGTTTGTCCCAGGGAGGGTCTGGGGCCAACGTCCTGACTTTC. Its protein product is CASSLSQGGSGANVLTF. Drawing the rest from reference TRBV28 and TRBJ2-6, the complete variable domain is DVKVTQSSRYLVKRTGEKVFLECVQDMDHENMFWYRQDPGLGLRLIYFSYDVKMKEKGDIPEGYSVSREKKERFSLILESASTNQTSMYLCASSLSQGGSGANVLTFGAGSRLTVL.

This clonotype was seen at least ten times. CDR3 protein: CASSYAGDNYGYTF. The DNA for the CDR3 is TGTGCCAGCAGTTACGCAGGGGACAACTATGGCTACACCTTC. The chain is built from TRBV6-5 and TRBJ1-2, with D tentatively TRBD1 (6 bases). Between the trimmed V and J ends, which lost 2 bases and 2 bases, there was a span of 9 bases. Per germline, CDR1 MNHEY and CDR2 SVGAGI. The CDR3 runs to 14 residues.

The chain recombines TRBV7-2 with TRBJ1-2; D is undetermined. Trimming removed 1 base from V and 8 bases from J, with 14 bases in between. Looked up from germline, CDR1 is SGHTA and CDR2 is FQGNSA. The CDR3 sequence is 14 residues long. For the CDR3, the DNA is TGTGCCAGCAGCTTAGGCCTCCCCCTGGGCGGCTACACCTTC. As protein: CASSLGLPLGGYTF. Together with reference TRBV7-2 and TRBJ1-2, the CDR3 gives the full variable domain: GAGVSQSPSNKVTEKGKDVELRCDPISGHTALYWYRQSLGQGLEFLIYFQGNSAPDKSGLPSDRFSAERTGGSVSTLTIQRTQQEDSAVYLCASSLGLPLGGYTFGSGTRLTVV.

The gene calls are TRBV12-5 and TRBJ2-1, with 10 nucleotides matching TRBD1. Per the germline V gene, CDR1 is LGHNT and CDR2 is FRNRAP. J gave up 4 bases and V 1 base, and 7 bases lay outside the gene matches. The CDR3 consists of 17 residues. The CDR3 DNA is TGTGCTAGTGGTTTGGCTACGGGACAGGGGAAATACAATGAGCAGTTCTTC. Protein product: CASGLATGQGKYNEQFF.

This clonotype was found many times. This chain uses TRBV28 with TRBJ2-2; TRBD1 is a possible D gene (6 bases). Germline CDR1 MDHEN, CDR2 SYDVKM. CDR3 length: 16 residues. Trimming removed 8 bases from V and 4 bases from J, with 20 bases in between. For the CDR3, the DNA is TGTGCCAGCCAAACGGCCCAGGGGTCGGGCACCGGGGAGCTGTTTTTT. Protein sequence: CASQTAQGSGTGELFF.

Ten or more counts support this clonotype. This rearrangement joins TRBV29-1 to TRBJ1-2, with D hard to call. The germline V and J ends were trimmed by 6 bases and 1 base, with 9 bases remaining between them. CDR3 length equals 12 residues. The germline CDR1 and CDR2 sequences are SQVTM and ANQGSEA. CDR3 amino acids: CSVAENNYGYTF. In nucleotides, the CDR3 is TGCAGCGTGGCAGAGAATAACTATGGCTACACCTTC.

This clonotype was seen only a few times. This chain uses TRBV3-1 with TRBJ2-7; D call uncertain. Trimming shortened V by 0 bases and J by 3 bases, and 9 bases separated the two germline ends. CDR1 and CDR2 from the germline V gene are LGHDT and YNNKEL (reference sequence). The CDR3 length is 14 residues. CDR3 nucleotide sequence: TGTGCCAGCAGCCAAGATGACGGAAACTACGAGCAGTACTTC. Protein sequence: CASSQDDGNYEQYF.

The CDR3 region has the DNA TGTGCCAGCTCACCGACCGGACAGGGAATAAGGGCTGAAGCTTTCTTT. This sequence encodes CASSPTGQGIRAEAFF. The rearrangement uses TRBV18 and TRBJ1-1; 8 nucleotides agree with TRBD1. CDR1 is KGHSH and CDR2 is LQKENI in the germline V gene. V dropped 3 bases and J dropped 6; count of bases not matched to a gene: 12. This CDR3 is 16 amino acids long.

This clonotype appeared many times. This CDR3 is CASGLAPGGYEQYF. In DNA, the CDR3 is TGTGCCAGCGGCCTAGCTCCCGGAGGCTACGAGCAGTACTTC. V and J are TRBV6-1 and TRBJ2-7; tentatively, D is TRBD2 (5 bases). The germline gives CDR1 MNHNS, CDR2 SASEGT. Trimming pared 8 bases from V and 3 bases from J, leaving 17 bases between. The CDR3 runs to 14 residues.

In this sample, this clonotype turned up many times. A much larger clonotype is one base distant, so this may be a read error. V and J are TRBV12-5 and TRBJ2-7; a possible D gene is TRBD1 (6 bases). CDR3 size: 15 residues. V was pared by 5 bases and J by 3 bases, with 17 bases between. The V gene's germline CDR1 is LGHNT and CDR2 FRNRAP. CDR3 sequence: CASGPSYDRRYEQYF. The CDR3 DNA sequence: TGTGCTAGTGGTCCAAGCTACGACAGGCGCTACGAGCAGTACTTC.